The 5 T cell receptor beta chains given below trace back to one sample, sequenced in a study of monozygotic twins with inflammatory bowel disease. TCRdb re-analyzed the 5' RACE reads; it lists each CDR3 protein once, without DNA. The data include approximately 150,000 distinct CDR3 sequences; the top ten clones carry less than 3%. The sample comprised blood. The receptors here all came from a human donor with ulcerative colitis or Crohn's disease, or a healthy co-twin of an affected twin (not recorded which).

The rearrangement uses TRBV10-3 and TRBJ1-1; TCRdb selects TRBD1, and the lack of DNA leaves this call unchecked. This CDR3 contains 14 residues. CDR1 is ENHRY and CDR2 is SYGVKD in the germline V gene. The chain's CDR3 is CAISNLQGGTEAFF.

The chain links TRBV4-2 to TRBJ2-2. Germline CDR1 reads LGHNA; CDR2 reads YNFKEQ. The CDR3 spans 13 residues. CDR3 region: CASSQEGSGELFF.

The chain uses TRBV19 and TRBJ1-3; TCRdb returns TRBD1, unconfirmable since there is no DNA. CDR1 LNHDA and CDR2 SQIVND come from the germline V gene (reference sequence). CDR3 length: 17 amino acids. This CDR3 is CASSHGQGIIRGNTIYF.

V is TRBV5-4 and J is TRBJ2-2; there is no DNA to check the TCRdb D call of TRBD1. The CDR3 is 14 amino acids. Germline V CDR1 and CDR2: SGHNT, YYREEE (reference sequence). CDR3 protein: CASSFTGFGGELFF. The full variable domain, in which reference TRBV5-4 and TRBJ2-2 provide the parts outside the CDR3, is ETGVTQSPTHLIKTRGQQVTLRCSSQSGHNTVSWYQQALGQGPQFIFQYYREEENGRGNFPPRFSGLQFPNYSSELNVNALELDDSALYLCASSFTGFGGELFFGEGSRLTVL.

This chain joins TRBV20-1 and TRBJ2-1; TCRdb's assignment of TRBD2 cannot be checked, as there is no DNA. This CDR3 has 14 amino acids. The V gene's germline CDR1 is DFQATT and CDR2 SNEGSKA (reference sequence). The CDR3 sequence is CSARSGGAYNEQFF.